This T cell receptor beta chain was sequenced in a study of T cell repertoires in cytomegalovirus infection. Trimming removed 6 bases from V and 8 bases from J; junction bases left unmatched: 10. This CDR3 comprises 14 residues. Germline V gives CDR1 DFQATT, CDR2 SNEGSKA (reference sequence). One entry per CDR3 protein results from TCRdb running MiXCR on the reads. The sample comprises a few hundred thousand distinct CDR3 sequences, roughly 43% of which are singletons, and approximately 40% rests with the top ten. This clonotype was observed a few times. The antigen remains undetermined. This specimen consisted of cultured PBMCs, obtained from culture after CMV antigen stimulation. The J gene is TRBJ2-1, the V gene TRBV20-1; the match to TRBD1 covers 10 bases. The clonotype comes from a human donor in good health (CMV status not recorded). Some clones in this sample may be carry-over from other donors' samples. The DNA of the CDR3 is TGCAGTGCCAAAAGACAGGGGGCTATCGATGAGCAGTTCTTC. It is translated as CSAKRQGAIDEQFF.